This TCR beta chain was sequenced during a study of CD8+CD57+ T cells in acquired aplastic anemia. Study as a whole: Isolated CD4+ and CD8+ cells, once sorted, yielded DNA averaging roughly 3.4 ug.

CDR3 length equals 14 residues. Per the germline V gene, CDR1 is LNHDA and CDR2 is SQIVND (reference sequence). The V end was cut by 5 bases, the J end by 3 bases, with 13 bases between. Template material for TCR beta VDJ and CDR3 profiling consisted of genomic DNA. TCRdb analysed the reads with MiXCR anew, one entry per CDR3 protein. The data hold over 250,000 distinct CDR3 sequences, with 56% observed a single time. Patients who underwent sequencing had shown CD8+CD57+ cell expansion by flow cytometry. The receptor was derived from a human donor with aplastic anemia. The J gene is TRBJ1-1, the V gene TRBV19, with no clear D. The sequenced sample consisted of sorted CD4+, CD8+, or CD8+CD57+ T cells (not recorded which) from PBMCs. CDR3 loop: CASSPSVEHTEAFF. The CDR3 DNA reads as TGTGCCAGTAGTCCGAGTGTGGAGCACACTGAAGCTTTCTTT.